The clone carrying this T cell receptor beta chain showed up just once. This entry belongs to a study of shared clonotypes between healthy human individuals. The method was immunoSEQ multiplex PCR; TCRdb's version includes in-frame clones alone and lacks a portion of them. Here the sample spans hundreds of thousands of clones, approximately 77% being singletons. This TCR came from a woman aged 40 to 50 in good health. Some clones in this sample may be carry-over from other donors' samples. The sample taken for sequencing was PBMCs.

The CDR3 nucleotides read TGTGCCATCAGTGAGGGACTAGCGGGGGACAATGAGCAGTTCTTC. Translated, it gives CAISEGLAGDNEQFF. J is TRBJ2-1 and V is TRBV10-3; 13 bases fit TRBD2. V was clipped by 2 bases and J by 5 bases; unmatched bases: 0. From germline, CDR1 is ENHRY and CDR2 SYGVKD. The CDR3 sequence is 15 residues long.